The 7 T cell receptor beta chains reported below all come from one sample, sequenced in a study of Ad26.COV2.S vaccination and SARS-CoV-2 variants. Generated by immunoSEQ multiplex PCR, the TCRdb table keeps only in-frame clones and is missing some. This table holds a few hundred thousand clones, around 90% found once. The treatment is: some 20 received Ad26.COV2.S at low or high dose, single or two shots; roughly 5 received placebo; per-sample allocation not given. The investigators took samples on day 63 after the first vaccine or placebo injection. The sample in question was peripheral blood, obtained in a trial of Ad26.COV2.S vaccine versus placebo. The receptors stem from a person aged 18-65 years who received the Ad26.COV2.S COVID-19 vaccine or a placebo.

The chain uses TRBV28 and TRBJ2-3; the D gene is possibly TRBD2 (5 bases). The V and J ends lost 10 bases and 1 base respectively, with 18 bases between them. Germline loops: CDR1 MDHEN, CDR2 SYDVKM. This CDR3 region has 15 residues. This CDR3 is CATSWTDEGTDTQYF. CDR3 nucleotides: TGTGCCACCTCCTGGACTGACGAGGGCACAGATACGCAGTATTTT.

The rearrangement links TRBV10-3 to TRBJ2-7; TRBD1 matches 7 bases. The CDR3 runs to 16 residues. Germline CDR1 and CDR2: ENHRY and SYGVKD. The V gene end was trimmed by 4 bases and the J gene end by 6 bases; junction bases not matched to a gene: 15. CDR3 coding DNA: TGTGCCATCAGTGGCTACGACAGGGATACCCCTCGCGAGCAGTACTTC. The encoded protein is CAISGYDRDTPREQYF.

V is TRBV19 and J is TRBJ2-5; either TRBD1 or TRBD2 may fit D (5 bases each). V was trimmed by 7 bases and J by 3 bases, leaving 15 bases between them. The CDR3 consists of 14 residues. The germline V gene has CDR1 LNHDA and CDR2 SQIVND (reference sequence). CDR3 sequence (DNA): TGTGCCAGTAAGAAAAGCGGACAAAAAGAGACCCAGTACTTC. As protein: CASKKSGQKETQYF.

The V and J genes are TRBV19 and TRBJ2-7; TRBD2 matches at 7 bases. V was pared by 7 bases and J by 6 bases, with 12 bases of the junction left unmatched. Germline V gene data show CDR1 as LNHDA and CDR2 as SQIVND (reference sequence). The CDR3 extends over 14 amino acids. In DNA form, the CDR3 reads TGTGCCAGTACCTCCGATTGGGGGGGTGCCGAGCAGTACTTC. Amino acid sequence: CASTSDWGGAEQYF.

The chain uses TRBV24-1 and TRBJ2-3, with TRBD2 identical over 10 bases. V was pared by 4 bases and J by 4 bases, with 10 bases of the junction left unmatched. Germline lookup yields CDR1 KGHDR and CDR2 SFDVKD. The CDR3 runs 17 residues. As DNA, the CDR3 is TGTGCCACCAGTGAACCTACTCTAGCGGGAGCAGCAGATACGCAGTATTTT. Amino acids: CATSEPTLAGAADTQYF.

The V call is TRBV4-2, the J call TRBJ2-7; 8 bases agree with TRBD2. CDR1 and CDR2 (germline): LGHNA, YNFKEQ. The CDR3 has 15 amino acids. V lost 0 bases to trimming and J lost 4 bases; unmatched junction nucleotides: 5. The DNA for the CDR3 is TGTGCCAGCAGCCAAGAGATGGCTAGCGGGTACGAGCAGTACTTC. This translates into CASSQEMASGYEQYF.

The chain is built from TRBV5-6 and TRBJ2-2; D is unresolved. V gave up 4 bases and J gave up 4 bases, with 8 bases separating them. Germline V lookup: CDR1 SGHDT, CDR2 YYEEEE. The CDR3 has 13 residues. CDR3 DNA sequence: TGTGCCAGCAGCCGCTGGAGCACCGGGGAGCTGTTTTTT. This encodes CASSRWSTGELFF.